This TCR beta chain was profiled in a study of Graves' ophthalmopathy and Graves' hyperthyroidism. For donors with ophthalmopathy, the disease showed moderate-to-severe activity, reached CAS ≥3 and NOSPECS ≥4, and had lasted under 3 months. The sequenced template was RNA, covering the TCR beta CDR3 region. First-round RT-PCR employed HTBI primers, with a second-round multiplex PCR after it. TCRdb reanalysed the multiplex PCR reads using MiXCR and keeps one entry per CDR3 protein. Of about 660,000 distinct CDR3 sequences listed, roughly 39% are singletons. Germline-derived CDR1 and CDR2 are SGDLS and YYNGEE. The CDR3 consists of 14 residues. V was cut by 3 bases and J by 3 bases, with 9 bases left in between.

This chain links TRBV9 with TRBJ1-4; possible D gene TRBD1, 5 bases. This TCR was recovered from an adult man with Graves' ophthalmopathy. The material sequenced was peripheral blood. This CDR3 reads CASSAGRANEKLFF. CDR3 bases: TGTGCCAGCAGCGCGGGACGGGCTAATGAAAAACTGTTTTTT.